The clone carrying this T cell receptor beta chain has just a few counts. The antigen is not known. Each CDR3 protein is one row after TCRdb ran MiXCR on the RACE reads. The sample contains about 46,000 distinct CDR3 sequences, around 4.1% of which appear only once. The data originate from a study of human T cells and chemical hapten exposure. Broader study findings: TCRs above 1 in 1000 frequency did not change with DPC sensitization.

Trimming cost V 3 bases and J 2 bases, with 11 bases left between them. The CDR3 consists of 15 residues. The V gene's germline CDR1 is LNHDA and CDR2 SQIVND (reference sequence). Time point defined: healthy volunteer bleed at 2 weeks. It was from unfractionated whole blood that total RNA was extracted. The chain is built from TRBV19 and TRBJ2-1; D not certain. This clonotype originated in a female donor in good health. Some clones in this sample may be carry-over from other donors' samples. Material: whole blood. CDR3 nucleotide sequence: TGTGCCAGTAGTATGGGTCCGGAACCCTACAATGAGCAGTTCTTC. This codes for CASSMGPEPYNEQFF.